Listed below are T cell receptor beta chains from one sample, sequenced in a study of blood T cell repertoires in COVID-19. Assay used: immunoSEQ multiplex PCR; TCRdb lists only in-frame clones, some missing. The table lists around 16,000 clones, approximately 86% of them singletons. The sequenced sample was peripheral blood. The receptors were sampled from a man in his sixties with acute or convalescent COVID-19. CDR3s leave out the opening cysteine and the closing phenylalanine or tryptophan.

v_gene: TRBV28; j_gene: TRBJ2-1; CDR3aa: ASSLSGGGSYNEQF
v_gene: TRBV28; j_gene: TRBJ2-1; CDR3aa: ASSVLLGGASEQF
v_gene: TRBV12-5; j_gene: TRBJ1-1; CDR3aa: ASGRNTEAF
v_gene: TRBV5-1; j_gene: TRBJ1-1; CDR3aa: ASTLTMSRTVNTEAF
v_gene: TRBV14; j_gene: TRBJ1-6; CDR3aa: ASRPGLYNSPLH
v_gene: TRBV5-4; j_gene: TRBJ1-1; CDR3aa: ALAPFPRRPQNTEAF
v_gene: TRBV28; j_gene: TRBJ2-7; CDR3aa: ASSQPSDRDRRVYEQY
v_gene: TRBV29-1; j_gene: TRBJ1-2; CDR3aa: SLGTEYGYT
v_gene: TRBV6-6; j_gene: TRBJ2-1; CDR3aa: ASRPGSFNEQF
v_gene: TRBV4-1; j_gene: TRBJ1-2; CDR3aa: ASSRDRGPYGYT
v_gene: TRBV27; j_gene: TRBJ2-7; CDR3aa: ASSPGQGINEQY
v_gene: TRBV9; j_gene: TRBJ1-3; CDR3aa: ASSVAGTGSSGNTIY
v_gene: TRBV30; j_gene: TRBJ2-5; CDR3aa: AWSEAGGSSETQY
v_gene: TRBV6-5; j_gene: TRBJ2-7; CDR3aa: ASSYSKALGVYEQY
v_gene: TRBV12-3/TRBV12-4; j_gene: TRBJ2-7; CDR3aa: ASSSGAYEQY
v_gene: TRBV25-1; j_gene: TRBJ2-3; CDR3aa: ASSEQGADTQY
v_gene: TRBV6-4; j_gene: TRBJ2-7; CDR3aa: ASSVPHRDAYEQY
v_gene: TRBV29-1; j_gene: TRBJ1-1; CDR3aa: SVVEGRGEAF
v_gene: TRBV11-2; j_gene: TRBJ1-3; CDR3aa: ASSPGIYSGNTIY
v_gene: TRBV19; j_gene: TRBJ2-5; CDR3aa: ASSIPRGSRSSETQY
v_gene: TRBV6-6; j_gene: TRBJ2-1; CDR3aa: ASSYSRGSSYNEQF
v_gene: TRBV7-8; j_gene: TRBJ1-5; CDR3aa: ASTTGTGGHQPQH
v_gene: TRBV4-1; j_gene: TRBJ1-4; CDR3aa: ASSHAKGGGGEKLF
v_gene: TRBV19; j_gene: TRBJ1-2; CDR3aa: ASSPRDRGSGYT
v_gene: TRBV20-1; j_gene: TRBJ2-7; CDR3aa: SASLVGYEQY
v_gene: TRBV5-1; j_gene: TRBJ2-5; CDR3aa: ASSLVQGSGETQY
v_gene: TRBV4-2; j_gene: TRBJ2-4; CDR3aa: ASSQDRIDLAGGSKNIQY
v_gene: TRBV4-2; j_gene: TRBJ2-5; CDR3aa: ASSQASGRSQETQY
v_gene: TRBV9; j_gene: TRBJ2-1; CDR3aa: ASSDVGDRDRAV
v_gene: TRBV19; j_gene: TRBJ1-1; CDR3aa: ASLTWGGMNTEAF
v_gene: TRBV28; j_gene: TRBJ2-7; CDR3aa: ASSLGGDEQY
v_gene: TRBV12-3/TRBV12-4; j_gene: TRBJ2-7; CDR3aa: ASSKGDSYEQY
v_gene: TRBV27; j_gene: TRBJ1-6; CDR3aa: ASSFRNRELH